This T cell receptor beta chain was found in a study of blood T cell repertoires in COVID-19. At the level of the study: Sites in the United States, Italy and Spain provided acute and convalescent COVID-19 samples. The cDNA or gDNA used as material had been derived from T cells, B-cell-depleted T cells, or PBMCs.

In germline, CDR1 is MNHEY, CDR2 SVGAGI. The CDR3 is 14 residues long. The junction had 4 bases not matched to a gene; V was cut back by 5 bases and J by 1 base. Clones were read by immunoSEQ multiplex PCR, and TCRdb kept only the in-frame ones, dropping some. The sample comprises 200,000 to 300,000 clones, more than 80% of which are singletons, and roughly 5.5% rests with the top ten. The clonotype comes from a human donor in a cohort sampled during active COVID-19. Sequenced sample: peripheral blood. The rearrangement links TRBV6-5 to TRBJ2-7; 8 nucleotides agree with TRBD1. CDR3 bases: TGTGCCAGCAGTCCCCGACAGGGGTCCTACGAGCAGTACTTC. Amino acids: CASSPRQGSYEQYF.